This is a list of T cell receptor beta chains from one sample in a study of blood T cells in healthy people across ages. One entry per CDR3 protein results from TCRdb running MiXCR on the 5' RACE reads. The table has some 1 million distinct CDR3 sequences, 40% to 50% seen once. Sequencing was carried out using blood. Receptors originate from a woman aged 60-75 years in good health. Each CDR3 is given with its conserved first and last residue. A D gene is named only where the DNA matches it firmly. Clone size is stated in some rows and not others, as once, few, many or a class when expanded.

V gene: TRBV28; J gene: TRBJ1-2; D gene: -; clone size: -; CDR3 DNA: TGTGCCAGCAGTTTACCCGTGACAGGCTTCTATGGCTACACCTTC; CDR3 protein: CASSLPVTGFYGYTF
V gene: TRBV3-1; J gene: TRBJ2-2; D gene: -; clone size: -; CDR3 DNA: TGTGCCAGCAGCCAACTCGGGGAGCTGTTTTTT; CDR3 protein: CASSQLGELFF
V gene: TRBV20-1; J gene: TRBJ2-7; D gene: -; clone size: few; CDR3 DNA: TGCAGTGCTAGAGAGGCGGGCGGGCCTACCTACGAGCAGTACTTC; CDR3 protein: CSAREAGGPTYEQYF
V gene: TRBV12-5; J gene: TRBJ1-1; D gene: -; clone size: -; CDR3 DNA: TGTGCTAGTGCCCTCGAGAGTGGGAACACTGAAGCTTTCTTT; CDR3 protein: CASALESGNTEAFF
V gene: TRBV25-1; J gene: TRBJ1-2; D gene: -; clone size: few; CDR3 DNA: TGTGCCAGCAGTGAATATAGGGGAGGCTACACCTTC; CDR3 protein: CASSEYRGGYTF
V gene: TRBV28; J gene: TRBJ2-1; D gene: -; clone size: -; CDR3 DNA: TGTGCCAGCAGTTTAGACAAGTTCTACAATGAGCAGTTCTTC; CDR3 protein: CASSLDKFYNEQFF
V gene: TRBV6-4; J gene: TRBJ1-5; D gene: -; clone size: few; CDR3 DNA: TGTGCCAGCGGAGTCGTCCTGTTTAGCAATCAGCCCCAGCATTTT; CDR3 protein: CASGVVLFSNQPQHF
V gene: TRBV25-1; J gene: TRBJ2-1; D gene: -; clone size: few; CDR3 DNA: TGTGCCAGCAGTGAGTTCGGAGACTACAATGAGCAGTTCTTC; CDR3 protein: CASSEFGDYNEQFF
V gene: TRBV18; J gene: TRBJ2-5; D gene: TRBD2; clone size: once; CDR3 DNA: TGTGCCAGCTCACCACCGCCTAGCGGGAGTAGCGGAAAGACCCAGTACTTC; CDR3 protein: CASSPPPSGSSGKTQYF
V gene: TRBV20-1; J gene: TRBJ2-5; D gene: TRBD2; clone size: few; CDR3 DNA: TGCAGTGCCCCCCGGACTAGCGGGAGCTCAGAGACCCAGTACTTC; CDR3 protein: CSAPRTSGSSETQYF
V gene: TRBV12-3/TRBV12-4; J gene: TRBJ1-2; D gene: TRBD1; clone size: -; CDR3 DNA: TGTGCCAGCATTACGACAGGGAGCATCTATGGCTACACCTTC; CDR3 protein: CASITTGSIYGYTF
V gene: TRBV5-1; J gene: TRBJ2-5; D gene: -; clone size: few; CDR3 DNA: TGCGCCAGCAGCTCGACACCTCAAGAGACCCAGTACTTC; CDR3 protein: CASSSTPQETQYF
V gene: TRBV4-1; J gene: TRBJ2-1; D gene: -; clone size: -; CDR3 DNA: TGCGCCAGCGAACGGTCGAATGAGCAGTTCTTC; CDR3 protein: CASERSNEQFF
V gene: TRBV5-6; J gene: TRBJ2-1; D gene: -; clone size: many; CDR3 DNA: TGTGCCAGCAGCTCGCCTTATGAGCAGTTCTTC; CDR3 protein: CASSSPYEQFF
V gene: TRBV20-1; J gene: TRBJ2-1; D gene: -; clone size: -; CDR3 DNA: TGCAGTGCTGTTGAAGGCGAGCAGTTCTTC; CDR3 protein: CSAVEGEQFF
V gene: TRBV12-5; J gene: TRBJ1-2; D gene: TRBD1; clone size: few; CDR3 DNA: TGTGCTAGTGGTTTCGGACAGGGGGGAGGCTACACCTTC; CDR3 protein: CASGFGQGGGYTF
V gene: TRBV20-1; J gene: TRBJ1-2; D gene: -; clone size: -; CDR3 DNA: TGCAGTGCGCCCGGGACTCCGAATTCTAACTATGGCTACACCTTC; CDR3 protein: CSAPGTPNSNYGYTF
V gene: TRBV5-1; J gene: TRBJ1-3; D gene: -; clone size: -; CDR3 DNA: TGCGCCAGCAGCCTGGACCCCGATGGGTCTGGAAACACCATATATTTT; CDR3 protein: CASSLDPDGSGNTIYF
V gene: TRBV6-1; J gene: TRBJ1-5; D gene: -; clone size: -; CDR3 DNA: TGTGCCAGTACCATTGAGAGCAATCAGCCCCAGCATTTT; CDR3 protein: CASTIESNQPQHF
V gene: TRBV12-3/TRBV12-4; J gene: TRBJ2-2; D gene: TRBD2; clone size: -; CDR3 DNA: TGTGCCAGCAGGGCTGTAGCGGGTCTGGCCGGGGAGCTGTTTTTT; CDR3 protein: CASRAVAGLAGELFF
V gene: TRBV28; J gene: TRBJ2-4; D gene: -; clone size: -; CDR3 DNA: TGTGCCAGCAGTTCGGAAGGCGGGGAAACCCGAGGGTACTTC; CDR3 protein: CASSSEGGETRGYF
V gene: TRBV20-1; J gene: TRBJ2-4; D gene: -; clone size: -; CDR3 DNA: TGCAGTGCTAGAGATTGGCGGGACCTACCAAAAAACATTCAGTACTTC; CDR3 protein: CSARDWRDLPKNIQYF
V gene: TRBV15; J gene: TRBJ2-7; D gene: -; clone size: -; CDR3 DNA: TGTGCCACCAGCAGTGAGCTTAGCGGCTCCTACAATGAGCAGTACTTC; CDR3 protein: CATSSELSGSYNEQYF
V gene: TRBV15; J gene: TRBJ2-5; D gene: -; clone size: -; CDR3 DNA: TGTGCCACCAGCAGTTCGGGTGACGAGCGGTACTTC; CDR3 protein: CATSSSGDERYF
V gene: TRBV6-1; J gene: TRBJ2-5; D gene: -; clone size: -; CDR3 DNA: TGTGCCAGCATGCGGGGCAGGGAGAGCCAAGAGACCCAGTACTTC; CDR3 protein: CASMRGRESQETQYF
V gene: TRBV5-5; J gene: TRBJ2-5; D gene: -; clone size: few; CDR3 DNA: TGTGCCAGCAGCATGGGCGTCTGGGAGACCCAGTACTTC; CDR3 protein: CASSMGVWETQYF